This T cell receptor (beta chain) was recorded in a study of response to subunit inactivated influenza vaccine. This CDR3 region has 14 residues. As to this clonotype: Its specificity is not known.

TCRdb itself ran the RT-PCR reads through MiXCR, one entry per CDR3 protein. Among approximately 730,000 distinct CDR3 sequences listed, roughly 13% were seen once. Study observations and caveats: That few new T cells are recruited by each seasonal influenza vaccination was the authors' suggestion.

The TCR sequence derives from a man in his fifties who received an inactivated influenza vaccine. The sample was PBMCs from blood, taken less than 15 days before vaccination. The rearrangement links TRBV21-1 to TRBJ1-3; the listed D gene, TRBD1, was not tested against the DNA. TRBV21-1 is an annotated pseudogene. The CDR3 loop is CASRTVDPGNTIYF. CDR3 coding DNA: TGTGCCAGCAGGACAGTCGACCCTGGAAACACCATATATTTT.